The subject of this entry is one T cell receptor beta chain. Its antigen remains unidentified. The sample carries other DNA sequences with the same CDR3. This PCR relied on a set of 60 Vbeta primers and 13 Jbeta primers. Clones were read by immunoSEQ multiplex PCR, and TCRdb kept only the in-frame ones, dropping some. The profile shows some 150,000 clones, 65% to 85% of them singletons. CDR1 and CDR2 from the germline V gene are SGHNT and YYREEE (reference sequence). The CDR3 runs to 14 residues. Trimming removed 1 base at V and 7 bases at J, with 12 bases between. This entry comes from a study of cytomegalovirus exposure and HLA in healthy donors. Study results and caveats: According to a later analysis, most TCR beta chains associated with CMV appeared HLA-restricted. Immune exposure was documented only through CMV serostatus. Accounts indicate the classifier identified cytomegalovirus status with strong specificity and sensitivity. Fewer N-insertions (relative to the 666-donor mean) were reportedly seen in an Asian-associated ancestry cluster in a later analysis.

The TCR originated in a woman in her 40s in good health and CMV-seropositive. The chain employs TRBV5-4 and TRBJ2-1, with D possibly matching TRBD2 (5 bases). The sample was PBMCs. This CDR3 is CASSLRGGRNEQFF. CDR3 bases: TGTGCCAGCAGCTTGCGAGGAGGTAGGAATGAGCAGTTCTTC.